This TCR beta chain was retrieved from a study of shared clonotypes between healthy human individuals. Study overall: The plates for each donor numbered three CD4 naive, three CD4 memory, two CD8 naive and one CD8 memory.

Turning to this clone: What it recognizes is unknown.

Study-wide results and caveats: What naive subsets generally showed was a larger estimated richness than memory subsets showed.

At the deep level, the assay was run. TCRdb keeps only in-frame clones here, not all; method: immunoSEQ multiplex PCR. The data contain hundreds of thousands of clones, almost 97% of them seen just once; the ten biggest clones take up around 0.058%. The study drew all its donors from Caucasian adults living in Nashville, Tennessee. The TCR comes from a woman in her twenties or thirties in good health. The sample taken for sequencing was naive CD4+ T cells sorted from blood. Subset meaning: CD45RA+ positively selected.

CDR3 nucleotides: TGTGCCAGCAGTTACGATGAGGGGACCGGGGAGCTGTTTTTT. Translation: CASSYDEGTGELFF. The chain combines TRBV6-6 with TRBJ2-2; D is possibly TRBD1 or TRBD2 (5 bases each). This CDR3 is built from 14 residues. CDR1 MNHNY and CDR2 SVGAGI come from the germline V gene (reference sequence). V was trimmed by 2 bases and J by 5 bases, leaving 9 bases between them.